Reported below is one T cell receptor beta chain. These data are taken from a study of blood T cell repertoires in COVID-19. The overall study: Collection of acute and convalescent COVID-19 samples took place in the United States, Italy and Spain. T cells, B-cell-depleted T cells, or PBMCs provided the cDNA or gDNA that served as material.

Original methodology: Estimation of nucleated cell counts relied on the amplification of reference gene primers. TCRdb's table, derived via immunoSEQ multiplex PCR, lists solely in-frame clones and lacks some. Clone size and the V and J calls come from that table; the DNA yielded D and trimming. There are about 150,000 clones in the sample; roughly 91% occur only once, and roughly 5.3% lies in the top ten. Enrolled during active infection, Seattle patients were then followed longitudinally. Unmatched junction bases numbered 4, after V lost 2 bases and J lost 0 bases. The CDR3 is made up of 16 amino acids. The germline V gene has CDR1 SGHRS and CDR2 YFSETQ.

The gene calls are TRBV5-1 and TRBJ2-2; 7 bases agree with TRBD1. This clonotype originated in a man aged 18 to 30 with COVID-19, enrolled during active disease. The sample was peripheral blood. The CDR3 region has the DNA TGCGCCAGCAGCTTTTTGACAGGGCCGAACACCGGGGAGCTGTTTTTT. Translated: CASSFLTGPNTGELFF.